The text below deals with one T cell receptor beta chain. The sample is drawn from a study of blood T cell repertoires in COVID-19. Study summary: Researchers got acute and convalescent COVID-19 samples from the United States, Italy and Spain. The analysed material was cDNA or gDNA that came from T cells, B-cell-depleted T cells, or PBMCs.

Germline values: CDR1 MNHEY, CDR2 SVGEGT. CDR3 length: 16 amino acids. V dropped 5 bases and J dropped 8; count of bases not matched to a gene: 16. Authors' processing steps: Reference gene primers were amplified, and this amplification served to estimate nucleated cell counts. TCRdb's copy holds only in-frame clones and misses some; the assay was immunoSEQ multiplex PCR. V, J and clone size are those of that table, while D and trimming were read from the DNA. The sample yields about 310,000 clones, 75% to 90% seen once. The chain employs TRBV6-2 or TRBV6-3 and TRBJ1-2; 8 nucleotides match TRBD1. The specimen was PBMCs or T cells enriched from blood (not recorded which). The source of this sequence is a man aged 30 to 39 who had recovered from COVID-19. The CDR3 loop reads CASSRTGITLPEGYTF. The CDR3 bases are TGTGCCAGCAGTCGGACAGGGATAACCTTACCGGAAGGCTACACCTTC.